This T cell receptor beta chain was found in a study of T cell changes during pregnancy in multiple sclerosis. Profiling relied on immunoSEQ multiplex PCR, and the TCRdb table lists in-frame clones only, not all of them. The sample holds about 70,000 clones, approximately 92% seen once. The sample in question was peripheral blood, obtained in the second trimester of pregnancy. The sequence derives from a female donor in good health, enrolled as a control in a pregnancy study.

This CDR3 reads CASSQDQGGLTDTQYF. For the CDR3, the DNA is TGCGCCAGCAGCCAAGATCAGGGGGGCCTCACAGATACGCAGTATTTT. V gene TRBV4-3 combines with J gene TRBJ2-3; maybe TRBD1 (7 bases). Per the germline V gene, CDR1 is LGHNA and CDR2 is YSLEER. The V gene lost 0 bases and the J gene lost 2 bases, with 12 bases spanning the gap. The CDR3 is 16 residues long.